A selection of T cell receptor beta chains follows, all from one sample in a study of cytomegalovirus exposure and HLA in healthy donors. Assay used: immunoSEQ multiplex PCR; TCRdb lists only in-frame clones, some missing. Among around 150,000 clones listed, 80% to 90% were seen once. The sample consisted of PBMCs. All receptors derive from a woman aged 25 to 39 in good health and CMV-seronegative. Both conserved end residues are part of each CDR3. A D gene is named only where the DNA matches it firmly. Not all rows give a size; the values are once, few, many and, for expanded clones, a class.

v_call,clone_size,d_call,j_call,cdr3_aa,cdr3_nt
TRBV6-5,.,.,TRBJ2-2,CASRRVNTGELFF,TGTGCCAGCAGGAGAGTTAACACCGGGGAGCTGTTTTTT
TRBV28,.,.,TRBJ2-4,CASSSGSDIQYF,TGTGCCAGCAGTTCAGGGAGCGACATTCAGTACTTC
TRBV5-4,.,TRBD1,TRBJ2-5,CASSLTGQVQETQYF,TGTGCCAGCAGCTTGACGGGACAGGTCCAAGAGACCCAGTACTTC
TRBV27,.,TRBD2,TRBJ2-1,CASSLFGLAGESSYNEQFF,TGTGCCAGCAGTTTATTCGGACTAGCGGGGGAGAGCTCCTACAATGAGCAGTTCTTC
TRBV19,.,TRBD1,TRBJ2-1,CASSMGLGRGQGNNEQFF,TGTGCCAGTAGTATGGGCCTTGGGCGCGGACAGGGTAACAATGAGCAGTTCTTC
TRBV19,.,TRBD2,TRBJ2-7,CASSIDGTKKGQYF,TGTGCCAGTAGTATAGACGGGACTAAAAAAGGGCAGTACTTC
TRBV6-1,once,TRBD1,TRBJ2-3,CASSDRGRDTQYF,TGTGCCAGCAGTGACAGGGGGCGAGATACGCAGTATTTT
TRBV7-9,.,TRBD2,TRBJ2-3,CASSPLAGTGYTQYF,TGTGCCAGCAGCCCATTAGCGGGGACGGGATATACGCAGTATTTT
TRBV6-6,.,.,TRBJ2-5,CASSSQGQETQYF,TGTGCCAGCAGTTCCCAAGGACAGGAGACCCAGTACTTC
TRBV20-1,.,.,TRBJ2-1,CSARLAGAGFF,TGCAGTGCTAGACTCGCGGGGGCGGGATTCTTC
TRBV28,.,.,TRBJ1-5,CASSPGRINQPQHF,TGTGCCAGCAGCCCAGGACGAATCAATCAGCCCCAGCATTTT
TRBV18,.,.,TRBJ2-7,CASSPQFGGGIFYEQYF,TGTGCCAGCTCACCCCAGTTTGGAGGGGGTATTTTTTACGAGCAGTACTTC
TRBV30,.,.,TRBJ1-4,CAWSLTEKLFF,TGTGCCTGGAGTCTGACGGAAAAACTGTTTTTT
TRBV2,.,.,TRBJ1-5,CASSEGAAGQPQHF,TGTGCCAGCAGTGAGGGGGCGGCCGGGCAGCCCCAGCATTTT
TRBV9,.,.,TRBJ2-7,CASSLTSRGVHEQYF,TGTGCCAGCAGCCTGACTAGCAGGGGGGTCCACGAGCAGTACTTC
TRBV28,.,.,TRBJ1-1,CASSFDRMNTEAFF,TGTGCCAGCAGTTTTGACAGAATGAACACTGAAGCTTTCTTT
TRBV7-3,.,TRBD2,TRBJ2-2,CASSLNAGGLSGELFF,TGTGCCAGCAGCTTAAATGCGGGAGGGCTATCTGGGGAGCTGTTTTTT
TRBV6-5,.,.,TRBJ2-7,CASSYVGGPSSYEQYF,TGTGCCAGCAGTTACGTTGGGGGGCCAAGCTCCTACGAGCAGTACTTC
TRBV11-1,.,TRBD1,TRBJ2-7,CASSQRMTGGYEQYF,TGTGCCAGCAGCCAGCGTATGACAGGGGGCTACGAGCAGTACTTC
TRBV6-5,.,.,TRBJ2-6,CASSYSYPSGANVLTF,TGTGCCAGCAGTTACTCTTACCCCTCTGGGGCCAACGTCCTGACTTTC
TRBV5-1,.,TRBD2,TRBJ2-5,CASSRGLAGEETQYF,TGCGCCAGCAGCAGAGGACTAGCGGGAGAGGAGACCCAGTACTTC
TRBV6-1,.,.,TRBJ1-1,CASSEAGGWTDQAFF,TGTGCCAGCAGTGAAGCCGGAGGTTGGACAGATCAAGCTTTCTTT
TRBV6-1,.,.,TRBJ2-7,CASSPRYEQYF,TGTGCCAGCAGTCCCAGGTACGAGCAGTACTTC
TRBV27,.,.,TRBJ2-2,CASSFYPNTGELFF,TGTGCCAGCAGTTTTTACCCGAACACCGGGGAGCTGTTTTTT
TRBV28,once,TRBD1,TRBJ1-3,CASSQQGAGNTIYF,TGTGCCAGCAGTCAACAGGGGGCTGGAAACACCATATATTTT
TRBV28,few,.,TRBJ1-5,CASSLPRQPQHF,TGTGCCAGCAGTTTACCCAGGCAGCCCCAGCATTTT
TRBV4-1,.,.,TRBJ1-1,CASSLSGASTEAFF,TGCGCCAGCAGCCTCTCGGGGGCGAGCACTGAAGCTTTCTTT
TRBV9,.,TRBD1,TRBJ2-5,CASSVGQGRETQYF,TGTGCCAGCAGCGTAGGACAGGGGAGAGAGACCCAGTACTTC
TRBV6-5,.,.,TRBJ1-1,CASSPDGGSAFF,TGTGCCAGCAGCCCCGACGGCGGCAGCGCTTTCTTT
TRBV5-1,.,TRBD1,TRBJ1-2,CASTWDRALGNGYTF,TGCGCCAGCACCTGGGACAGGGCCCTGGGCAACGGCTACACCTTC
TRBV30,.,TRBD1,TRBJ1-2,CAYFRTGRAYGYTF,TGTGCCTACTTTCGGACAGGGCGGGCCTATGGCTACACCTTC
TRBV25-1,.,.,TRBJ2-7,CASTGAYEQYF,TGTGCCAGCACGGGGGCCTACGAGCAGTACTTC
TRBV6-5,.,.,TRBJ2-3,CASSYSGGSQDTQYF,TGTGCCAGCAGTTACTCGGGCGGGTCCCAGGATACGCAGTATTTT
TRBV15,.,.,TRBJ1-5,CATSVRGSQPQHF,TGTGCCACCAGCGTAAGGGGTAGTCAGCCCCAGCATTTT
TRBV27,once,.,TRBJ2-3,CASQKAADTQYF,TGTGCCAGCCAAAAGGCGGCGGATACGCAGTATTTT
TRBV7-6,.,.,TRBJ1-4,CASSLASEGVGKLFF,TGTGCCAGCAGCTTAGCGTCCGAGGGGGTGGGCAAACTGTTTTTT
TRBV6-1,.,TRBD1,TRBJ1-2,CASSLDRGPYYGYTF,TGTGCCAGCAGTTTAGACAGGGGGCCGTACTATGGCTACACCTTC
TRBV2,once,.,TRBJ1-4,CASRGSRGNEKLFF,TGTGCCAGCAGGGGATCAAGGGGTAATGAAAAACTGTTTTTT
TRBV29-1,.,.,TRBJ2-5,CSVSPGVETQYF,TGCAGCGTTTCCCCAGGGGTGGAGACCCAGTACTTC
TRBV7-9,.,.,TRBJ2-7,CASTQLGGSYEQYF,TGTGCCAGCACCCAGCTTGGGGGTTCCTACGAGCAGTACTTC
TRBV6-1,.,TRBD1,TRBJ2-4,CASSDRDRGRGAKNIQYF,TGTGCCAGCAGTGACCGGGACAGGGGGCGCGGCGCCAAAAACATTCAGTACTTC
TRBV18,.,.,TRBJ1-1,CASSRWTAENTEAFF,TGTGCCAGCTCACGCTGGACAGCAGAGAACACTGAAGCTTTCTTT
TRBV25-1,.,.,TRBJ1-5,CASSAGTRVGPQHF,TGTGCCAGCAGTGCCGGGACTCGCGTTGGGCCCCAGCATTTT
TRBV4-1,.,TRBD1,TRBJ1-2,CASSQRDRGNYGYTF,TGCGCCAGCAGCCAAAGGGACAGGGGGAACTATGGCTACACCTTC
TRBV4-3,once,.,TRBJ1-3,CASSQDRAGNTIYF,TGCGCCAGCAGCCAAGACAGGGCTGGAAACACCATATATTTT
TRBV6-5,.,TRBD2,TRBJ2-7,CASSRTSATYEQYF,TGTGCCAGCAGTCGGACTAGCGCGACCTACGAGCAGTACTTC
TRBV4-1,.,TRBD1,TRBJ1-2,CASSLTGGADYGYTF,TGCGCCAGCAGCCTTACAGGGGGCGCGGACTATGGCTACACCTTC
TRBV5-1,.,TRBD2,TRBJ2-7,CASSLGLAGGPYEQYF,TGCGCCAGCAGCTTGGGACTAGCGGGAGGTCCCTACGAGCAGTACTTC
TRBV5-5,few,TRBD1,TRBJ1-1,CASSPDRGTEAFF,TGTGCCAGCAGTCCGGACAGGGGGACTGAAGCTTTCTTT
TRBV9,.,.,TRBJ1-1,CASSPYLGGGSEWAFF,TGTGCCAGCAGCCCATACCTAGGGGGGGGATCTGAATGGGCTTTCTTT
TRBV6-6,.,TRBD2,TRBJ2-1,CASRVGGSSYNEQFF,TGTGCCAGCAGGGTGGGGGGGAGCTCCTACAATGAGCAGTTCTTC
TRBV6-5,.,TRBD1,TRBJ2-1,CASRARDSSYNEQFF,TGTGCCAGCAGGGCCCGGGACAGCTCCTACAATGAGCAGTTCTTC
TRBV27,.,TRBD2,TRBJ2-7,CASSTGGGFYEQYF,TGTGCCAGCAGTACGGGGGGGGGCTTCTACGAGCAGTACTTC
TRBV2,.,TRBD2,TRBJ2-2,CASSDGLAGGNTGELFF,TGTGCCAGCAGCGACGGACTAGCGGGGGGAAACACCGGGGAGCTGTTTTTT
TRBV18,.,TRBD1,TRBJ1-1,CASSPLDRVGTEAFF,TGTGCCAGCTCACCCCTCGACAGGGTCGGCACTGAAGCTTTCTTT
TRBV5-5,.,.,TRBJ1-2,CASSLERAVVGYTF,TGTGCCAGCAGCTTGGAAAGGGCCGTAGTAGGCTACACCTTC
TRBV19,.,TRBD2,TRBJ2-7,CATSPASGSSYEQYF,TGTGCCACATCCCCGGCTAGCGGGAGCTCCTACGAGCAGTACTTC
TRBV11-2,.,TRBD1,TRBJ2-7,CASSNRGAYEQYF,TGTGCCAGCAGCAACAGGGGGGCCTACGAGCAGTACTTC
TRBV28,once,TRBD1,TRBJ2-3,CASSSSFQGAGDTQYF,TGTGCCAGCAGTTCAAGTTTCCAGGGGGCAGGAGATACGCAGTATTTT
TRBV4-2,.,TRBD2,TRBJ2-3,CASSQEVAGGPSTDTQYF,TGTGCCAGCAGCCAAGAAGTTGCGGGAGGGCCCTCTACAGATACGCAGTATTTT